The T cell receptor beta chain under discussion was sequenced for a study of Graves' ophthalmopathy and Graves' hyperthyroidism. General study results and limits: Blood also harbored most expanded thyroid clonotypes above 0.001 frequency. A classifier, a 13-signature model, separated ophthalmopathy from stable hyperthyroidism with roughly 86% sensitivity and about 81% specificity.

V shed 6 bases and J shed 2 bases, with 7 bases lying between them. The germline CDR1 and CDR2 sequences are MNHNS and SASEGT. The CDR3 is 12 residues long. Newly diagnosed hyperthyroidism donors, aged 18 to 65, duration under 2 months. Exclusion criteria comprised other autoimmune diseases, uncontrolled infections, pregnancy or lactation in patients. Amplified TCR beta CDR3 regions were obtained using RNA transcripts as template. Investigators did first-round RT-PCR with HTBI primers, then second-round multiplex PCR. MiXCR, applied by TCRdb to the multiplex PCR reads, yields one record per CDR3 protein. The sample lists hundreds of thousands of distinct CDR3 sequences; 20% to 25% were seen once. This clonotype showed up many times. Its antigen is currently unknown.

This receptor was obtained from a woman under 30 with stable Graves' hyperthyroidism. Some clones in this sample may be carry-over from other donors' samples. The chain is built from TRBV6-1 and TRBJ1-2; possible D gene TRBD1, 5 bases. Input material: peripheral blood. The DNA for the CDR3 is TGTGCCAGCAGAGACAGCAACTATGGCTACACCTTC. Its translation: CASRDSNYGYTF.